Presented here are 17 T cell receptor beta chains from one specimen sequenced in a study of response to subunit inactivated influenza vaccine. One entry per CDR3 protein, called by TCRdb with MiXCR from the RT-PCR reads. This table holds roughly 700,000 distinct CDR3 sequences, around 14% found once. The sample consisted of PBMCs from blood, taken less than 15 days before vaccination. These receptors were obtained from a middle-aged man who received an inactivated influenza vaccine.

The J gene is TRBJ2-5, the V gene TRBV7-8, with D hard to call. CDR3 length equals 12 residues. V was shortened by 5 bases and J by 9 bases, with 13 bases between the two germline ends. The germline V gene has CDR1 SGHVS and CDR2 FQNEAQ. CDR3 in DNA: TGTGCCAGCAGCCGCAAAAGTGGGGCCCAGTACTTC. Translation: CASSRKSGAQYF.

The chain carries TRBV7-3 and TRBJ2-5; no definite D call. The V and J ends lost 5 bases and 5 bases respectively, with 18 bases between them. CDR1 is SGHTA, CDR2 FQGTGA, per germline. The CDR3 is 15 residues long. This CDR3 reads CASSPSTNGKETQYF. The DNA for the CDR3 is TGTGCCAGCAGCCCCTCGACAAATGGGAAGGAGACCCAGTACTTC.

This clonotype came up many times. The gene calls are TRBV7-9 and TRBJ1-1, with 7 bases identical to TRBD1. Per germline, CDR1 SEHNR and CDR2 FQNEAQ (reference sequence). J was trimmed by 0 bases and V by 5 bases; bases with no gene match: 24. The CDR3 totals 21 residues. The CDR3 DNA reads TGTGCCAGCAGCCGTACACTCATAGGCCGGGACAGATATCGAATGAACACTGAAGCTTTCTTT. This encodes CASSRTLIGRDRYRMNTEAFF.

The CDR3 here is CASSLAPGLNYGYTF. For the CDR3, the DNA is TGCGCCAGCAGCTTAGCCCCGGGACTTAACTATGGCTACACCTTC. The rearrangement links TRBV5-1 to TRBJ1-2; possibly TRBD1 for D (5 bases). The V gene lost 2 bases and the J gene lost 1 base, with 12 bases spanning the gap. This CDR3 contains 15 residues. CDR1 is SGHRS, CDR2 YFSETQ, per germline.

This clonotype was observed many times. The J gene is TRBJ2-7, the V gene TRBV5-1; 9 bases map to TRBD1. The CDR3 loop spans 14 amino acids. Germline trimming cut 4 bases from V and 6 bases from J; bases unmatched to any gene: 8. CDR1 is SGHRS, CDR2 YFSETQ, per germline. DNA of the CDR3: TGCGCCAGCAGCCTGGGACAGGGATCTTTCGAGCAGTACTTC. It is translated as CASSLGQGSFEQYF.

The table lists this clonotype with a few counts. The chain is built from TRBV6-4 and TRBJ2-2; tentative D call: TRBD1 (8 bases). Per germline, CDR1 MRHNA and CDR2 SNTAGT. This CDR3 comprises 15 residues. Trimming removed 6 bases at V and 5 bases at J, with 16 bases between. The CDR3, as DNA: TGTGCCAGCAGAGCCGACAGGGGAGGGACCGGGGAGCTGTTTTTT. As protein: CASRADRGGTGELFF.

This clonotype was observed a few times. The V gene is TRBV20-1, the J gene TRBJ2-3; D may be TRBD2 (6 bases). CDR1 is DFQATT, CDR2 SNEGSKA, per germline (reference sequence). V was pared by 5 bases and J by 0 bases, with 18 bases between. The CDR3 length is 16 residues. CDR3 DNA sequence: TGCAGTGCTGCCAACGGGAGTCCCTTCAGCACAGATACGCAGTATTTT. This encodes CSAANGSPFSTDTQYF.

The chain employs TRBV3-1 and TRBJ2-7; 9 bases are a match to TRBD2. This CDR3 comprises 17 residues. The V and J ends lost 0 bases and 2 bases, in that order; junction bases with no gene match: 8. The germline gives CDR1 LGHDT, CDR2 YNNKEL (reference sequence). Here the CDR3 reads CASSQDVPSGITYEQYF. CDR3 nucleotides: TGTGCCAGCAGCCAAGATGTTCCTAGCGGGATCACCTACGAGCAGTACTTC.

The gene calls are TRBV28 and TRBJ2-3; D perhaps matches TRBD2 (6 bases). Germline values: CDR1 MDHEN, CDR2 SYDVKM. This CDR3 is 15 amino acids long. The germline V and J ends were trimmed by 6 bases and 2 bases, with 15 bases remaining between them. As DNA, the CDR3 is TGTGCCAGCAGCCTCGAGGCGGGGACCACAGATACGCAGTATTTT. This encodes CASSLEAGTTDTQYF.

The table lists this clonotype with a few counts. The chain couples TRBV20-1 to TRBJ1-5, with D possibly being TRBD1 (6 bases). CDR3 length equals 14 residues. The germline gives CDR1 DFQATT, CDR2 SNEGSKA (reference sequence). The V and J ends lost 1 base and 4 bases respectively, with 11 bases between them. The CDR3 DNA follows: TGCAGTGCTAGAGGGGGGCGCGGGAATCAGCCCCAGCATTTT. It yields the protein CSARGGRGNQPQHF.

This clonotype showed up just a few times. The rearrangement links TRBV7-2 to TRBJ2-7, with 8 bases that match TRBD2. J was trimmed by 7 bases and V by 5 bases; bases with no gene match: 7. The CDR3 spans 13 residues. CDR1 is SGHTA and CDR2 is FQGNSA in the germline V gene. Written as DNA, the CDR3 is TGTGCCAGCAGCCCCGGGGGGGCATGGGAGCAGTACTTC. It translates to CASSPGGAWEQYF.

The chain carries TRBV4-1 and TRBJ2-1, with 8 bases identical to TRBD2. The CDR3 contains 17 residues. The V and J ends lost 4 bases and 7 bases, in that order; junction bases with no gene match: 15. Germline CDR1 reads MGHRA; CDR2 reads YSYEKL. CDR3: CASSRGASGPLGNEQFF. In DNA, the CDR3 is TGCGCCAGCAGCCGTGGGGCTAGCGGGCCCCTAGGGAATGAGCAGTTCTTC.

Only a few counts were recorded for this clonotype. The chain joins TRBV7-9 to TRBJ1-2; D is uncertain. Between the trimmed V and J ends, which lost 1 base and 6 bases, there was a span of 12 bases. The length of the CDR3 is 14 residues. Germline CDR1 and CDR2: SEHNR and FQNEAQ (reference sequence). CDR3 in amino acids: CASSLGLNYHGYTF. DNA of the CDR3: TGTGCCAGCAGCTTAGGCCTCAACTACCATGGCTACACCTTC.

V and J are TRBV7-9 and TRBJ2-7; 8 nucleotides agree with TRBD1. Germline CDR1 is SEHNR and CDR2 is FQNEAQ (reference sequence). J lost 3 bases, V lost 5 bases, and 9 bases had no gene match. There are 15 residues in the CDR3. The CDR3 sequence is CASSRTGTGYYEQYF. The CDR3, as DNA: TGTGCCAGCAGCCGTACCGGGACAGGCTACTACGAGCAGTACTTC.

This clonotype has ten or more counts. The chain has TRBV9 and TRBJ2-1; 7 nucleotides agree with TRBD1. The CDR3 totals 16 residues. CDR1 and CDR2 from the germline V gene are SGDLS and YYNGEE. After removal of 3 bases from V and 4 bases from J, the junction contained 10 bases not matched to a gene. The CDR3 bases are TGTGCCAGCAGCGGACCCACAGGGGCCGATTACAATGAGCAGTTCTTC. Translating it yields CASSGPTGADYNEQFF.

This clonotype showed up just a few times. Written as DNA, the CDR3 is TGTGCCAGCAGTTACTCTCTGGTGGATACGCAGTATTTT. Translation gives CASSYSLVDTQYF. The chain employs TRBV6-2 or TRBV6-3 and TRBJ2-3, with D hard to call. The ends were cut back, 0 bases at V and 6 bases at J, with 7 bases in the middle. The CDR3 has 13 residues. The germline V gene has CDR1 MNHEY and CDR2 SVGEGT.

This rearrangement joins TRBV6-1 to TRBJ2-3; D might be TRBD2 (5 bases). The CDR3 spans 14 residues. Trimming removed 2 bases from V and 2 bases from J, with 8 bases in between. Germline-derived CDR1 and CDR2 are MNHNS and SASEGT. CDR3 region: CASSEFGNTDTQYF. The DNA for the CDR3 is TGTGCCAGCAGTGAATTCGGGAACACAGATACGCAGTATTTT.